Below, 17 T cell receptor beta chains from the same sample are listed, as sequenced in a study of blood T cell repertoires in COVID-19. Sequenced by immunoSEQ multiplex PCR; TCRdb stores in-frame clones only, minus some. The repertoire holds about 280,000 clones, approximately 88% seen once, with 0.75% to 1% in the top ten. The sample was PBMCs or T cells enriched from blood (not recorded which). The receptor source for this set is a woman between 25 and 40 years old who had recovered from COVID-19.

This clone was detected a few times. This rearrangement joins TRBV2 to TRBJ1-1; D is possibly TRBD1 (5 bases). V lost 0 bases, J lost 1 base, and 9 bases lay in between. CDR3 length: 15 amino acids. CDR1 and CDR2 from the germline V gene are SNHLY and FYNNEI. The CDR3 DNA follows: TGTGCCAGCAGTGAAGCGGGGCGAGCGAACACTGAAGCTTTCTTT. Its protein is CASSEAGRANTEAFF.

This chain joins TRBV7-9 and TRBJ2-3, with TRBD2 matching 10 bases. CDR1 is SEHNR and CDR2 is FQNEAQ in the germline V gene (reference sequence). Trimming at V came to 5 bases and at J to 4 bases, leaving 3 bases not matched to a gene. The CDR3 is made up of 14 amino acids. Here the CDR3 DNA reads TGTGCCAGCAGCAACCTAGCGGGGGCAGATACGCAGTATTTT. Encoded protein: CASSNLAGADTQYF.

V is TRBV12-3 or TRBV12-4 and J is TRBJ2-7; TRBD1 matches 8 bases. This CDR3 comprises 13 residues. V shed 3 bases, J shed 3 bases, and the junction held 1 base outside the gene matches. The CDR3 here is CASSFGQGYEQYF. The CDR3 DNA is TGTGCCAGCAGTTTTGGACAGGGCTACGAGCAGTACTTC.

The chain uses TRBV27 and TRBJ2-7, with TRBD2 matching over 7 bases. The germline V gene encodes CDR1 MNHEY and CDR2 SMNVEV (reference sequence). The CDR3 is 19 amino acids. Losses at the gene ends were 1 base for V and 2 bases for J; bases not matched to a gene: 17. The CDR3 region is CASSLLFLAGDRSAYEQYF. CDR3 sequence (DNA): TGTGCCAGCAGTTTATTGTTTTTGGCGGGGGACCGATCGGCCTACGAGCAGTACTTC.

The V gene is TRBV18, the J gene TRBJ1-2, with 7 bases identical to TRBD1. There are 16 residues in the CDR3. Germline V gene lookup returns CDR1 KGHSH and CDR2 LQKENI. The V and J ends lost 0 bases and 7 bases, in that order; junction bases with no gene match: 11. CDR3 loop: CASSPPGQNRGAGYTF. As DNA, the CDR3 is TGTGCCAGCTCACCACCGGGACAGAACCGCGGCGCTGGCTACACCTTC. The full variable domain, with the rest looked up from reference TRBV18 and TRBJ1-2, is NAGVMQNPRHLVRRRGQEARLRCSPMKGHSHVYWYRQLPEEGLKFMVYLQKENIIDESGMPKERFSAEFPKEGPSILRIQQVVRGDSAAYFCASSPPGQNRGAGYTFGSGTRLTVV.

The chain uses TRBV7-9 and TRBJ2-1, with D perhaps matching TRBD1 (6 bases). Germline V gene sequence: CDR1 SEHNR, CDR2 FQNEAQ (reference sequence). This CDR3 is built from 16 residues. Trimming took 4 bases from V and 0 from J, leaving 13 bases between them. CDR3 sequence (DNA): TGTGCCAGCAGCTCAACAGGGTCGAGCTCCTACAATGAGCAGTTCTTC. It codes for CASSSTGSSSYNEQFF.

This clone was seen once. The rearrangement links TRBV18 to TRBJ1-4, with 9 bases that match TRBD1. V was clipped by 4 bases and J by 5 bases; unmatched bases: 2. Looked up from germline, CDR1 is KGHSH and CDR2 is LQKENI. The CDR3 extends over 14 amino acids. The CDR3 bases are TGTGCCAGCTCACAAGGGACAGGGAATGAAAAACTGTTTTTT. Its protein is CASSQGTGNEKLFF.

The J gene is TRBJ1-2, the V gene TRBV10-3; TRBD1 matches 9 bases. CDR1 is ENHRY, CDR2 SYGVKD, per germline. Trimming at V came to 10 bases and at J to 8 bases, leaving 11 bases not matched to a gene. The CDR3 loop spans 13 amino acids. CDR3 sequence (DNA): TGTGCCACCGGGGGGACAGGGAGGGAAGGCTACACCTTC. This sequence encodes CATGGTGREGYTF.

This clone was detected only once. Written as DNA, the CDR3 is TGTGCCAGCAGCTTGGCAGGGTGGAACACTGAAGCTTTCTTT. This sequence encodes CASSLAGWNTEAFF. The J gene is TRBJ1-1, the V gene TRBV7-9; TRBD1 is a possible D gene (5 bases). Germline assignment: CDR1 SEHNR and CDR2 FQNEAQ (reference sequence). The CDR3 consists of 14 residues. Between the trimmed V and J ends, which lost 3 bases and 1 base, there was a span of 9 bases.

This chain joins TRBV12-5 and TRBJ2-5; 10 bases fit TRBD1. Trimming at V came to 5 bases and at J to 1 base, leaving 4 bases not matched to a gene. CDR3 length: 15 residues. Germline CDR1 reads LGHNT; CDR2 reads FRNRAP. This chain's CDR3 is CASGLRDRGQETQYF. The CDR3 region has the DNA TGTGCTAGTGGTCTTCGGGACAGGGGCCAAGAGACCCAGTACTTC.

V is TRBV28 and J is TRBJ2-1, with TRBD1 identical over 11 bases. J was trimmed by 4 bases and V by 7 bases; bases with no gene match: 12. There are 17 residues in the CDR3. Germline V gene lookup returns CDR1 MDHEN and CDR2 SYDVKM. CDR3 DNA sequence: TGTGCCAGCATCCGGACAGGGGGCCACCCCCCTTACAATGAGCAGTTCTTC. Amino acid sequence: CASIRTGGHPPYNEQFF.

The gene calls are TRBV11-2 and TRBJ1-3, with D perhaps matching TRBD1 (6 bases). Germline V gives CDR1 SGHAT, CDR2 FQNNGV. V dropped 5 bases and J dropped 4 bases, with 12 bases sitting between them. This CDR3 region has 14 residues. The CDR3 reads CASSPTGPGNTIYF. CDR3 in DNA: TGTGCCAGCAGCCCTACAGGGCCAGGAAACACCATATATTTT.

This chain uses TRBV28 with TRBJ2-5, with 8 bases identical to TRBD2. There are 16 residues in the CDR3. With V trimmed by 5 bases and J by 0 bases, 8 bases remained unmatched. Germline V CDR1 and CDR2: MDHEN, SYDVKM. The CDR3 DNA reads TGTGCCAGCAGTACCGGGACTAGACCCTACCAAGAGACCCAGTACTTC. Residues: CASSTGTRPYQETQYF. The variable domain in full, completed from reference TRBV28 and TRBJ2-5, reads DVKVTQSSRYLVKRTGEKVFLECVQDMDHENMFWYRQDPGLGLRLIYFSYDVKMKEKGDIPEGYSVSREKKERFSLILESASTNQTSMYLCASSTGTRPYQETQYFGPGTRLLVL.

This chain connects TRBV3-1 (or the pseudogene TRBV3-2) to TRBJ1-6; D not resolved. This CDR3 region has 14 residues. Trimming removed 1 base at V and 6 bases at J, with 7 bases between. Germline CDR1 is LGHDT and CDR2 is YNNKEL (reference sequence). The CDR3 loop is CASSQVTANSPLHF. DNA of the CDR3: TGTGCCAGCAGCCAAGTCACAGCTAATTCACCCCTCCACTTT.

V gene TRBV3-1 (or the pseudogene TRBV3-2) combines with J gene TRBJ1-5; the match to TRBD1 covers 7 bases. The germline CDR1 and CDR2 sequences are LGHDT and YNNKEL (reference sequence). The CDR3 loop spans 15 amino acids. V was clipped by 5 bases and J by 6 bases; unmatched bases: 10. CDR3 nucleotide sequence: TGTGCCAGCAGCTTCAGCCGGGACAGTGGTCAGCCCCAGCATTTT. It specifies CASSFSRDSGQPQHF.

The chain joins TRBV2 to TRBJ2-1, with D possibly matching TRBD1 (7 bases). This CDR3 has 14 residues. In germline, CDR1 is SNHLY, CDR2 FYNNEI. The V and J ends lost 7 bases and 9 bases respectively, with 19 bases between them. CDR3 sequence: CASIRERQGGEQFF. The CDR3 DNA sequence: TGTGCCAGCATCCGGGAGAGACAGGGCGGTGAGCAGTTCTTC.

V and J are TRBV6-1 and TRBJ1-6; 7 bases map to TRBD1. The CDR3 is 17 amino acids. V was pared by 2 bases and J by 2 bases, with 6 bases of the junction left unmatched. From germline, CDR1 is MNHNS and CDR2 SASEGT. CDR3 coding DNA: TGTGCCAGCAGTGAAAAGGGGCAGGGGGCCTATAATTCACCCCTCCACTTT. As protein: CASSEKGQGAYNSPLHF.